This TCR beta chain was retrieved from a study of post-analysis software for immune sequencing data. Study-wide points: The study found TRBV5-6, TRBV5-1 and TRBV20-1 among five or six TRBV segments more frequent in patients than controls. Multiple sclerosis patients showed significantly lower normalized Chao1 diversity than controls did. The authors found that F measure strongly co-clustered same-batch samples.

Unique molecular identifiers tagged the TCR beta cDNA libraries. When 1 to 10 million T cells were used, they gave hundreds of thousands of cDNA molecules. A single record per CDR3 protein comes from TCRdb applying MiXCR to the PCR reads. The data hold approximately 350,000 distinct CDR3 sequences, with around 37% observed a single time. This clonotype was recorded a few times. What it binds is unknown. V shed 4 bases and J shed 7 bases, with 19 bases lying between them. The CDR3 spans 16 residues. Germline CDR1 is MGHRA and CDR2 is YSYEKL. This TCR derives from a girl under 18 with multiple sclerosis. The chain has TRBV4-1 and TRBJ1-4, with D tentatively TRBD1 (6 bases). Input material: blood. Here the CDR3 reads CASSPESGADSEKLFF. The CDR3 coding sequence is TGCGCCAGCAGCCCAGAGTCGGGGGCAGACTCTGAAAAACTGTTTTTT.